A single sample gave rise to the 27 T cell receptor beta chains below, sequenced in a study of cytomegalovirus exposure and HLA in healthy donors. With 60 Vbeta and 13 Jbeta primers, the PCR was carried out. Sequenced by immunoSEQ multiplex PCR; TCRdb stores in-frame clones only, minus some. The sample lists about 70,000 clones; 86% were seen once. The sequenced sample was PBMCs. The receptors were gathered from a woman in her twenties or thirties in good health and CMV-seronegative.

This clone appeared once. The chain employs TRBV11-1 and TRBJ2-1; 7 positions agree with TRBD2. The germline CDR1 and CDR2 sequences are SGHAT and FQDESV (reference sequence). The CDR3 is 15 amino acids. J was trimmed by 3 bases and V by 5 bases; bases with no gene match: 7. Here the CDR3 reads CASSPFGGGYNEQFF. DNA of the CDR3: TGTGCCAGCAGCCCATTCGGCGGGGGCTACAATGAGCAGTTCTTC. Full variable domain (outside the CDR3, taken from reference TRBV11-1 and TRBJ2-1): EAEVAQSPRYKITEKSQAVAFWCDPISGHATLYWYRQILGQGPELLVQFQDESVVDDSQLPKDRFSAERLKGVDSTLKIQPAELGDSAMYLCASSPFGGGYNEQFFGPGTRLTVL.

CDR3 region: CASSGGLARADTQYF. CDR3 in DNA: TGTGCCAGCTCCGGGGGGCTAGCGAGGGCAGATACGCAGTATTTT. The chain uses TRBV6-1 and TRBJ2-3; possible D gene TRBD2, 7 bases. The V and J ends lost 8 bases and 4 bases respectively, with 19 bases between them. This CDR3 region has 15 residues. Germline V gives CDR1 MNHNS, CDR2 SASEGT.

V usage is TRBV7-2 and J usage is TRBJ2-5; D is unresolved. The DNA matches TRBJ2-7 better at its end, which makes the J call doubtful. This CDR3 has 12 amino acids. Germline V gene data show CDR1 as SGHTA and CDR2 as FQGNSA. CDR3 sequence: CASSLDRHEQYF. Written as DNA, the CDR3 is TGTGCCAGCAGCTTAGACCGCCACGAGCAGTACTTC.

The chain is built from TRBV10-3 and TRBJ1-5, with 11 bases lining up with TRBD1. CDR3 length: 15 amino acids. V was pared by 6 bases and J by 1 base, with 2 bases of the junction left unmatched. CDR1 and CDR2 (germline): ENHRY, SYGVKD. The CDR3 reads CAIRRDRGSNQPQHF. CDR3 nucleotides: TGTGCCATCAGGAGGGACAGGGGGAGCAATCAGCCCCAGCATTTT.

The V and J genes are TRBV7-2 and TRBJ2-1; 7 nucleotides align to TRBD2. The germline gives CDR1 SGHTA, CDR2 FQGNSA. The ends lost 1 base at V and 4 bases at J; junction bases unmatched: 7. The CDR3 is made up of 16 amino acids. The CDR3: CASSLGAGVSYNEQFF. The CDR3 coding sequence is TGTGCCAGCAGCTTAGGGGCGGGAGTATCTTACAATGAGCAGTTCTTC. The whole variable domain, remainder taken from reference TRBV7-2 and TRBJ2-1, is GAGVSQSPSNKVTEKGKDVELRCDPISGHTALYWYRQSLGQGLEFLIYFQGNSAPDKSGLPSDRFSAERTGGSVSTLTIQRTQQEDSAVYLCASSLGAGVSYNEQFFGPGTRLTVL.

This sequence joins TRBV2 and TRBJ2-3, with TRBD1 matching over 8 bases. Germline-derived CDR1 and CDR2 are SNHLY and FYNNEI. J gave up 2 bases and V 4 bases, and 5 bases lay outside the gene matches. The CDR3 runs to 15 residues. The CDR3 DNA is TGTGCCAGCAGTGGAGGACAGGGACCCACAGATACGCAGTATTTT. This encodes CASSGGQGPTDTQYF.

The V gene is TRBV9, the J gene TRBJ2-7; maybe TRBD1 (5 bases). The V and J ends lost 0 bases and 4 bases respectively, with 11 bases between them. The germline CDR1 and CDR2 sequences are SGDLS and YYNGEE. This CDR3 has 14 residues. CDR3 DNA sequence: TGTGCCAGCAGCGTAGATCAGGGTTGGTACGAGCAGTACTTC. Its protein product is CASSVDQGWYEQYF.

The CDR3 loop reads CASSVGLAGRSSYEQYF. The DNA of the CDR3 is TGTGCCAGCAGCGTAGGGCTAGCGGGTAGGAGCTCCTACGAGCAGTACTTC. The chain has TRBV9 and TRBJ2-7; 8 bases align to TRBD2. Germline V gene data show CDR1 as SGDLS and CDR2 as YYNGEE. V lost 0 bases, J lost 0 bases, and 8 bases stayed unmatched. The CDR3 runs to 17 residues.

The chain links TRBV5-1 to TRBJ2-1; TRBD2 agrees at 9 bases. CDR3 length: 15 residues. Germline V CDR1 and CDR2: SGHRS, YFSETQ. V shed 0 bases, J shed 9 bases, and the junction held 7 bases outside the gene matches. CDR3 sequence (DNA): TGCGCCAGCAGCTTGGGGGCTAGCGGGATTGGTGAGCAGTTCTTC. This encodes CASSLGASGIGEQFF.

This clone was seen only once. The chain uses TRBV6-1 and TRBJ1-3; TRBD1 is a possible D gene (6 bases). Trimming cost V 7 bases and J 0 bases, with 13 bases left between them. The CDR3 runs 15 residues. The germline V gene has CDR1 MNHNS and CDR2 SASEGT. CDR3 amino acids: CASKPGQSSGNTIYF. The CDR3 region has the DNA TGTGCCAGCAAACCGGGACAAAGCTCTGGAAACACCATATATTTT.

Only one count was recorded for this clone. The chain has TRBV19 and TRBJ1-5; 8 positions agree with TRBD1. The length of the CDR3 is 16 residues. Germline V gene sequence: CDR1 LNHDA, CDR2 SQIVND (reference sequence). With 5 bases clipped from V and 3 bases from J, the junction kept 9 bases outside the gene matches. The chain's CDR3 is CASSLKTGASNQPQHF. CDR3 bases: TGTGCCAGTAGTCTCAAGACAGGGGCCTCCAATCAGCCCCAGCATTTT.

Turning to this clone: This CDR3 is also generated by other DNA sequences in the sample. The rearrangement joins TRBV28 to TRBJ2-3; 11 bases align to TRBD2. CDR1 and CDR2 (germline): MDHEN, SYDVKM. The V gene end was trimmed by 2 bases and the J gene end by 9 bases; junction bases not matched to a gene: 7. The CDR3 totals 15 residues. The CDR3 nucleotides read TGTGCCAGCAGTTTAAGTAGCGGGAGGGGCGACACGCAGTATTTT. Residues: CASSLSSGRGDTQYF.

The V gene is TRBV11-3, the J gene TRBJ2-7; 8 nucleotides align to TRBD2. The CDR3 consists of 14 residues. Germline-derived CDR1 and CDR2 are SGHNT and YENEEA. The V gene end was trimmed by 5 bases and the J gene end by 0 bases; junction bases not matched to a gene: 3. This CDR3 is CASSPSGSSYEQYF. As DNA, the CDR3 is TGTGCCAGCAGCCCCAGCGGGAGCTCCTACGAGCAGTACTTC. Based on the CDR3 plus reference TRBV11-3 and TRBJ2-7, the full variable domain is EAGVVQSPRYKIIEKKQPVAFWCNPISGHNTLYWYLQNLGQGPELLIRYENEEAVDDSQLPKDRFSAERLKGVDSTLKIQPAELGDSAVYLCASSPSGSSYEQYFGPGTRLTVT.

This clone appeared once. The chain couples TRBV10-3 to TRBJ1-1; D unclear. V was shortened by 2 bases and J by 3 bases, with 7 bases between the two germline ends. CDR3 length equals 13 residues. CDR1 is ENHRY and CDR2 is SYGVKD in the germline V gene. This CDR3 is CAISEMSYTEAFF. The CDR3 coding sequence is TGTGCCATCAGTGAGATGTCATACACTGAAGCTTTCTTT.

The chain links TRBV7-9 to TRBJ2-5; 7 bases map to TRBD2. CDR3 length equals 15 residues. Per the germline V gene, CDR1 is SEHNR and CDR2 is FQNEAQ (reference sequence). V shed 2 bases, J shed 3 bases, and the junction held 6 bases outside the gene matches. Here the CDR3 DNA reads TGTGCCAGCAGCTTATCGGGACTACCTAAAGAGACCCAGTACTTC. Amino acids: CASSLSGLPKETQYF.

The rearrangement links TRBV10-3 to TRBJ1-1; the D gene is possibly TRBD1 (5 bases). V was trimmed by 8 bases and J by 1 base, leaving 11 bases between them. The CDR3 totals 13 residues. Germline V CDR1 and CDR2: ENHRY, SYGVKD. The CDR3 nucleotides are TGTGCCATCGGGGGGGAAGGGAACACTGAAGCTTTCTTT. Translation: CAIGGEGNTEAFF.

The rearrangement uses TRBV18 and TRBJ2-2, with 7 bases that match TRBD1. V lost 4 bases, J lost 0 bases, and 8 bases stayed unmatched. There are 17 residues in the CDR3. CDR1 is KGHSH, CDR2 LQKENI, per germline. CDR3 in amino acids: CASSQTGDGPNTGELFF. CDR3 DNA sequence: TGTGCCAGCTCACAAACAGGGGACGGGCCGAACACCGGGGAGCTGTTTTTT.

V gene TRBV4-1 combines with J gene TRBJ2-4, with TRBD2 matching 9 bases. The CDR3 spans 19 residues. The germline V gene encodes CDR1 MGHRA and CDR2 YSYEKL. With 1 base clipped from V and 9 bases from J, the junction kept 19 bases outside the gene matches. The CDR3 DNA reads TGCGCCAGCAGCCAAGGACCGTCGGACTTGGGGACTAGCAAAGGCATTCAGTACTTC. It specifies CASSQGPSDLGTSKGIQYF.

The chain is built from TRBV27 and TRBJ1-1; D not resolved. CDR3 length: 12 amino acids. Trimming left V 6 bases short and J 1 base short, with 6 bases between. The V gene's germline CDR1 is MNHEY and CDR2 SMNVEV (reference sequence). The CDR3 here is CASRTGNTEAFF. The CDR3 nucleotides are TGTGCCAGCAGAACCGGGAACACTGAAGCTTTCTTT.

V usage is TRBV6-1 and J usage is TRBJ2-1, with 11 bases lining up with TRBD2. Trimming cost V 1 base and J 12 bases; bases outside gene matches: 8. The CDR3 is made up of 15 amino acids. Germline lookup yields CDR1 MNHNS and CDR2 SASEGT. CDR3 nucleotides: TGTGCCAGCAGTGAAGTAGCGGGAGGGCATGGTGGGCAGTTCTTC. This codes for CASSEVAGGHGGQFF.

V usage is TRBV6-4 and J usage is TRBJ1-1; 7 bases align to TRBD1. Per the germline V gene, CDR1 is MRHNA and CDR2 is SNTAGT. J gave up 4 bases and V 4 bases, and 9 bases lay outside the gene matches. The CDR3 has 15 amino acids. The CDR3 nucleotides read TGTGCCAGCAGTGCCCCAACAGGGGTGGGCACTGAAGCTTTCTTT. Translation gives CASSAPTGVGTEAFF.

The chain has TRBV4-1 and TRBJ2-2; 8 bases are a match to TRBD2. Germline CDR1 is MGHRA and CDR2 is YSYEKL. CDR3 length: 16 amino acids. Trimming removed 1 base from V and 6 bases from J; junction bases left unmatched: 7. The CDR3 coding sequence is TGCGCCAGCAGCCAAGGCCCGGGAGGGGAAGCCGGGGAGCTGTTTTTT. Protein product: CASSQGPGGEAGELFF.

V is TRBV5-1 and J is TRBJ2-5, with 7 positions matching TRBD1. The J call may be mistaken, given a closer DNA end match to TRBJ2-7. The CDR3 contains 14 residues. Germline V lookup: CDR1 SGHRS, CDR2 YFSETQ. CDR3 loop: CASSLVRGPSEQYF. The CDR3 bases are TGCGCCAGCAGCTTGGTTAGGGGGCCCTCCGAGCAGTACTTC.

The chain combines TRBV5-1 with TRBJ2-3, with TRBD2 matching over 13 bases. This CDR3 contains 16 residues. The germline gives CDR1 SGHRS, CDR2 YFSETQ. V lost 4 bases to trimming and J lost 3 bases; unmatched junction nucleotides: 5. The chain's CDR3 is CASSPGLAGFTDTQYF. DNA of the CDR3: TGCGCCAGCAGCCCGGGACTAGCGGGATTTACAGATACGCAGTATTTT.

V is TRBV27 and J is TRBJ1-2, with D uncertain. V was shortened by 1 base and J by 7 bases, with 7 bases between the two germline ends. There are 12 residues in the CDR3. The germline V gene encodes CDR1 MNHEY and CDR2 SMNVEV (reference sequence). CDR3 sequence: CASSLYGFGYTF. CDR3 nucleotide sequence: TGTGCCAGCAGTTTATACGGGTTTGGCTACACCTTC.

The V gene is TRBV28, the J gene TRBJ2-7; tentative D call: TRBD1 (6 bases). The CDR3 is made up of 12 amino acids. Trimming cost V 6 bases and J 2 bases, with 8 bases left between them. CDR1 is MDHEN and CDR2 is SYDVKM in the germline V gene. The CDR3 DNA follows: TGTGCCAGCAGGACAGGCACCTACGAGCAGTACTTC. It translates to CASRTGTYEQYF.

This clone was seen just once. This chain joins TRBV4-2 and TRBJ2-3; 10 bases agree with TRBD2. There are 18 residues in the CDR3. V was pared by 4 bases and J by 0 bases, with 10 bases of the junction left unmatched. The V gene's germline CDR1 is LGHNA and CDR2 YNFKEQ. CDR3 coding DNA: TGTGCCAGCAGCCGATCCGGACTAGCGGCCGGGAGCACAGATACGCAGTATTTT. It yields the protein CASSRSGLAAGSTDTQYF.